One sample yielded the 26 T cell receptor beta chains listed below, sequenced in a study of T-cell reconstitution after alpha-beta-depleted transplantation in children. Preparation of the TCRbeta library was carried out with unique molecular identifiers. Using its own MiXCR run on the PCR reads, TCRdb lists one record per CDR3 protein. The profile shows 250,000 to 400,000 distinct CDR3 sequences, around 25% of them singletons. Material: PBMCs, mostly from graft donor cells, obtained 180 days after TCRalphabeta/CD19-depleted stem cell transplant. All receptors come from a male patient aged 10 to 17 who had a stem cell transplant for acute lymphoblastic leukemia, so the T cells may come from the graft donor.

The rearrangement joins TRBV5-6 to TRBJ1-2; no clear D gene. Trimming took off 4 bases at V and 4 bases at J, with 11 bases between the two ends. Germline CDR1 and CDR2: SGHDT and YYEEEE. This CDR3 contains 13 residues. The CDR3 coding sequence is TGTGCCAGCAGCCCGGGAGGGCCCTATGGCTACACCTTC. The encoded protein is CASSPGGPYGYTF.

This clonotype was seen a handful of times. This chain joins TRBV27 and TRBJ2-1; D possibly corresponds to TRBD1 (5 bases). Germline CDR1 and CDR2: MNHEY and SMNVEV (reference sequence). The ends were cut back, 6 bases at V and 1 base at J, with 22 bases in the middle. This CDR3 spans 18 amino acids. For the CDR3, the DNA is TGTGCCAGCAGCCAAACCCATAGGCAGGGTCGGTCCTACAATGAGCAGTTCTTC. Translated, it gives CASSQTHRQGRSYNEQFF.

This chain connects TRBV29-1 to TRBJ2-7; 10 nucleotides agree with TRBD1. The germline CDR1 and CDR2 sequences are SQVTM and ANQGSEA. The ends lost 2 bases at V and 1 base at J; junction bases unmatched: 8. This CDR3 is 16 amino acids long. The CDR3 DNA reads as TGCAGCGTTGAAACTCCCGGGACAGGGGCTTCCTACGAGCAGTACTTC. Amino acid sequence: CSVETPGTGASYEQYF.

The chain links TRBV5-1 to TRBJ1-1; D not certain. Germline V gene sequence: CDR1 SGHRS, CDR2 YFSETQ. Trimming cost V 4 bases and J 1 base, with 8 bases left between them. The CDR3 loop spans 13 amino acids. DNA of the CDR3: TGCGCCAGCAGCCACAGACAGAACACTGAAGCTTTCTTT. This sequence encodes CASSHRQNTEAFF.

J is TRBJ1-5 and V is TRBV20-1, with D perhaps TRBD1 (5 bases). Germline CDR1 reads DFQATT; CDR2 reads SNEGSKA (reference sequence). This CDR3 spans 14 amino acids. Trimming shortened V by 0 bases and J by 2 bases, and 8 bases separated the two germline ends. The CDR3 loop reads CSAREGLRNQPQHF. Here the CDR3 DNA reads TGCAGTGCTAGAGAGGGGCTGCGCAATCAGCCCCAGCATTTT.

This clonotype has a handful of counts. The chain combines TRBV5-6 with TRBJ2-7; D tentatively fits TRBD1 or TRBD2 (5 bases each). Deletions cut 5 bases from V and 2 bases from J, with 20 bases between. Germline lookup yields CDR1 SGHDT and CDR2 YYEEEE. The CDR3 extends over 16 amino acids. The CDR3 sequence: CASRGEVRGRAYEQYF. Written as DNA, the CDR3 is TGTGCCAGCAGGGGCGAGGTACGGGGACGGGCCTACGAGCAGTACTTC.

This rearrangement joins TRBV20-1 to TRBJ2-7; D remains ambiguous. This CDR3 region has 15 residues. The germline V and J ends were trimmed by 3 bases and 4 bases, with 19 bases remaining between them. Looked up from germline, CDR1 is DFQATT and CDR2 is SNEGSKA (reference sequence). The CDR3 DNA is TGCAGTGCTAGCCGCCTAGGAAGAGTGCGGTACGAGCAGTACTTC. Amino acid sequence: CSASRLGRVRYEQYF.

This clonotype showed up just a few times. The V gene is TRBV20-1, the J gene TRBJ2-1; 10 bases line up with TRBD2. V lost 6 bases and J lost 7; bases outside the gene matches: 9. The germline V gene encodes CDR1 DFQATT and CDR2 SNEGSKA (reference sequence). This CDR3 has 14 residues. The CDR3 DNA is TGCAGTGCCCAAGGGGAGCGGGAGGGGAATGAGCAGTTCTTC. Protein sequence: CSAQGEREGNEQFF.

The CDR3 DNA is TGCGCCAGCAGCTTGGGGGGCGGGACCGCCTACGAGCAGTACTTC. Translating gives CASSLGGGTAYEQYF. V usage is TRBV5-1 and J usage is TRBJ2-7; D is perhaps TRBD2 (6 bases). Germline CDR1 is SGHRS and CDR2 is YFSETQ. This CDR3 is 15 amino acids long. The germline V and J ends were trimmed by 0 bases and 2 bases, with 12 bases remaining between them.

This chain connects TRBV18 to TRBJ1-1; D call uncertain. V gave up 1 base and J gave up 8 bases, with 11 bases separating them. The CDR3 length is 13 residues. Germline V CDR1 and CDR2: KGHSH, LQKENI. The CDR3 nucleotides are TGTGCCAGCTCACCACTTCAAAACGTCGAAGCTTTCTTT. It yields the protein CASSPLQNVEAFF. The complete variable domain, with remaining parts taken from reference TRBV18 and TRBJ1-1, reads NAGVMQNPRHLVRRRGQEARLRCSPMKGHSHVYWYRQLPEEGLKFMVYLQKENIIDESGMPKERFSAEFPKEGPSILRIQQVVRGDSAAYFCASSPLQNVEAFFGQGTRLTVV.

A few counts support this clonotype. This sequence joins TRBV20-1 and TRBJ1-2; D is unresolved. Germline CDR1 reads DFQATT; CDR2 reads SNEGSKA (reference sequence). The CDR3 runs 12 residues. The CDR3: CEGPSPNYGYTF. The CDR3 DNA sequence: TGCGAGGGCCCTTCCCCTAACTATGGCTACACCTTC.

This clonotype was counted a few times. The gene calls are TRBV12-3 or TRBV12-4 and TRBJ2-4, with D perhaps TRBD1 or TRBD2 (5 bases each). The CDR3 is made up of 13 amino acids. The V and J ends lost 6 bases and 9 bases respectively, with 15 bases between them. CDR3 nucleotide sequence: TGTGCCAGCAGGAGGGGTGCGCTACCCATTCAGTACTTC. It is translated as CASRRGALPIQYF.

The rearrangement uses TRBV15 and TRBJ2-1; weak D call: TRBD2 (6 bases). CDR1 LNHNV and CDR2 YYDKDF come from the germline V gene (reference sequence). CDR3 size: 14 residues. V gave up 5 bases and J gave up 8 bases, with 16 bases separating them. CDR3 protein: CATSGQGGGDEQFF. As DNA, the CDR3 is TGTGCCACCAGCGGGCAGGGAGGTGGAGATGAGCAGTTCTTC.

This clonotype has only a few counts. The chain carries TRBV11-2 and TRBJ1-2; 7 bases fit TRBD1. This CDR3 has 16 residues. Germline-derived CDR1 and CDR2 are SGHAT and FQNNGV. Trimming took 6 bases from V and 1 from J; bases not matched to a gene: 11. The CDR3 DNA reads TGTGCCAGCAGACCCGTAGAGGGGGCGCGTAACTATGGCTACACCTTC. Protein: CASRPVEGARNYGYTF.

The chain couples TRBV19 to TRBJ1-1, with a possible D match to TRBD1 (5 bases). Trimming removed 3 bases at V and 5 bases at J, with 13 bases between. Germline CDR1 and CDR2: LNHDA and SQIVND (reference sequence). The length of the CDR3 is 14 residues. As DNA, the CDR3 is TGTGCCAGTAGTATCGAAGTTAAGGGGACTGAAGCTTTCTTT. It is translated as CASSIEVKGTEAFF.

This rearrangement joins TRBV6-5 to TRBJ2-7, with D possibly being TRBD1 (6 bases). V was cut by 0 bases and J by 4 bases, with 13 bases left in between. CDR1 is MNHEY, CDR2 SVGAGI, per germline. The CDR3 is 15 residues long. The CDR3: CASSYSPWTAYEQYF. The CDR3, as DNA: TGTGCCAGCAGTTACTCCCCCTGGACAGCATACGAGCAGTACTTC.

This clonotype was observed a few times. This rearrangement joins TRBV20-1 to TRBJ2-2; D is tentatively TRBD1 or TRBD2 (5 bases each). Trimming took 2 bases from V and 0 from J, leaving 13 bases between them. CDR1 is DFQATT and CDR2 is SNEGSKA in the germline V gene (reference sequence). The CDR3 is 16 residues long. The CDR3 sequence: CSARPGRLANTGELFF. CDR3 nucleotides: TGCAGTGCTAGACCGGGACGTTTGGCGAACACCGGGGAGCTGTTTTTT.

The chain is built from TRBV28 and TRBJ1-2; TRBD1 aligns across 11 bases. Germline lookup yields CDR1 MDHEN and CDR2 SYDVKM. The CDR3 contains 14 residues. The V segment lost 3 bases and the J segment 6 bases; nucleotides outside the gene matches: 3. The CDR3 DNA follows: TGTGCCAGCAGTTTGAGGGACAGGGGGAATGGCTACACCTTC. Translated, it gives CASSLRDRGNGYTF.

The chain combines TRBV12-3 or TRBV12-4 with TRBJ2-7, with D unresolved. Trimming took 3 bases from V and 7 from J, leaving 10 bases between them. The CDR3 has 12 amino acids. CDR3 sequence reads: CASSLGYREQYF. The CDR3 coding sequence is TGTGCCAGCAGTTTGGGCTATAGGGAGCAGTACTTC.

The V and J genes are TRBV5-1 and TRBJ2-1; D possibly corresponds to TRBD1 (5 bases). Trimming pared 0 bases from V and 7 bases from J, leaving 8 bases between. The CDR3 is 13 amino acids. CDR1 and CDR2 from the germline V gene are SGHRS and YFSETQ. As DNA, the CDR3 is TGCGCCAGCAGCTTGGAGGGGCAAAATGAGCAGTTCTTC. Translating gives CASSLEGQNEQFF. The entire variable domain, with the rest obtained from reference TRBV5-1 and TRBJ2-1, is as follows: KAGVTQTPRYLIKTRGQQVTLSCSPISGHRSVSWYQQTPGQGLQFLFEYFSETQRNKGNFPGRFSGRQFSNSRSEMNVSTLELGDSALYLCASSLEGQNEQFFGPGTRLTVL.

This rearrangement joins TRBV2 to TRBJ1-1; maybe TRBD1 (5 bases). CDR3 length: 12 amino acids. Deletions cut 4 bases from V and 3 bases from J, with 6 bases between. Looked up from germline, CDR1 is SNHLY and CDR2 is FYNNEI. In DNA form, the CDR3 reads TGTGCCAGCAGTGGAGGGGACACTGAAGCTTTCTTT. Translating gives CASSGGDTEAFF. Combining the CDR3 with reference TRBV2 and TRBJ1-1 gives the whole variable domain EPEVTQTPSHQVTQMGQEVILRCVPISNHLYFYWYRQILGQKVEFLVSFYNNEISEKSEIFDDQFSVERPDGSNFTLKIRSTKLEDSAMYFCASSGGDTEAFFGQGTRLTVV.

This chain joins TRBV11-2 and TRBJ2-3, with 11 bases aligning to TRBD2. The V gene's germline CDR1 is SGHAT and CDR2 FQNNGV. The V gene end was trimmed by 5 bases and the J gene end by 7 bases; junction bases not matched to a gene: 11. The CDR3 contains 16 residues. The DNA of the CDR3 is TGTGCCAGCAGCCTGAGACTAGCGGGAAAGTCAAATACGCAGTATTTT. It yields the protein CASSLRLAGKSNTQYF.

J is TRBJ2-7 and V is TRBV7-9; 9 nucleotides line up with TRBD2. V lost 3 bases, J lost 3 bases, and 9 bases stayed unmatched. Germline V gene lookup returns CDR1 SEHNR and CDR2 FQNEAQ (reference sequence). The CDR3 totals 16 residues. CDR3 loop: CASSFTPSGKNYEQYF. DNA of the CDR3: TGTGCCAGCAGCTTTACCCCTAGCGGGAAAAACTACGAGCAGTACTTC.

The chain links TRBV4-2 to TRBJ1-4; possible D gene TRBD1, 5 bases. Trimming took off 3 bases at V and 6 bases at J, with 14 bases between the two ends. Germline lookup yields CDR1 LGHNA and CDR2 YNFKEQ. This CDR3 has 15 residues. The CDR3 region is CASSHTTATDEKLFF. For the CDR3, the DNA is TGTGCCAGCAGCCATACGACAGCGACGGATGAAAAACTGTTTTTT.

This chain connects TRBV12-3 or TRBV12-4 to TRBJ1-3, with 9 positions matching TRBD1. This CDR3 contains 15 residues. V dropped 4 bases and J dropped 8; count of bases not matched to a gene: 9. The CDR3 nucleotides are TGTGCCAGCAGTTCTACGGGACAGGGTTTAGACACCATATATTTT. It encodes CASSSTGQGLDTIYF.

In its sample, this clonotype was seen a few times. This chain uses TRBV2 with TRBJ2-1; TRBD2 matches at 7 bases. The CDR3 consists of 16 residues. Germline-derived CDR1 and CDR2 are SNHLY and FYNNEI. As DNA, the CDR3 is TGTGCTTTGGGAGGGTACTACCTAAGCTCCTACAATGAGCAGTTCTTC. This sequence encodes CALGGYYLSSYNEQFF. The full variable domain, with the rest looked up from reference TRBV2 and TRBJ2-1, is EPEVTQTPSHQVTQMGQEVILRCVPISNHLYFYWYRQILGQKVEFLVSFYNNEISEKSEIFDDQFSVERPDGSNFTLKIRSTKLEDSAMYFCALGGYYLSSYNEQFFGPGTRLTVL.